These 10 T cell receptor beta chains were sequenced from one sample in a study of blood T cell repertoires in COVID-19. Method: immunoSEQ multiplex PCR; TCRdb's copy keeps in-frame clones and lacks some. The sample lists around 250,000 clones, approximately 90% seen once, with 1.2% in the top ten. Source material: PBMCs or T cells enriched from blood (not recorded which). The receptors here all came from a human donor in a cohort exposed to, infected with or recovered from COVID-19 (not recorded which). The donor label of this sample is uncertain.

This clone was seen just once. The chain combines TRBV2 with TRBJ1-2, with 8 positions matching TRBD1. This CDR3 has 12 amino acids. V lost 8 bases and J lost 5; bases outside the gene matches: 4. In germline, CDR1 is SNHLY, CDR2 FYNNEI. CDR3 loop: CASRGQAYGYTF. CDR3 nucleotides: TGTGCCAGCCGGGGACAGGCATATGGCTACACCTTC.

This sequence joins TRBV19 and TRBJ1-1, with D unclear. This CDR3 has 16 amino acids. V dropped 0 bases and J dropped 0 bases, with 11 bases sitting between them. Germline-derived CDR1 and CDR2 are LNHDA and SQIVND (reference sequence). CDR3 residues: CASSIDSGRLNTEAFF. The CDR3 DNA reads as TGTGCCAGTAGTATAGATAGCGGCAGATTGAACACTGAAGCTTTCTTT. The variable domain in full, completed from reference TRBV19 and TRBJ1-1, reads DGGITQSPKYLFRKEGQNVTLSCEQNLNHDAMYWYRQDPGQGLRLIYYSQIVNDFQKGDIAEGYSVSREKKESFPLTVTSAQKNPTAFYLCASSIDSGRLNTEAFFGQGTRLTVV.

The rearrangement joins TRBV4-3 to TRBJ1-4, with TRBD1 matching over 7 bases. Trimming removed 0 bases from V and 8 bases from J; junction bases left unmatched: 6. Per the germline V gene, CDR1 is LGHNA and CDR2 is YSLEER. CDR3 length: 15 amino acids. The CDR3 region is CASSQDRQGGEKLFF. The CDR3, as DNA: TGCGCCAGCAGCCAAGATAGGCAGGGGGGAGAAAAACTGTTTTTT.

The chain recombines TRBV30 with TRBJ1-1, with D maybe TRBD1 (5 bases). With 4 bases removed from V and 4 bases from J, the gap between germline ends came to 13 bases. Germline CDR1 is GTSNPN and CDR2 is SVGIG (reference sequence). CDR3 size: 13 residues. As DNA, the CDR3 is TGTGCCTGGACCCAGGGCTTGGGCACTGAAGCTTTCTTT. Translating it yields CAWTQGLGTEAFF.

The CDR3 reads CASSPRTGGTDTQYF. In DNA form, the CDR3 reads TGTGCCAGCAGCCCCCGGACAGGGGGCACAGATACGCAGTATTTT. The rearrangement joins TRBV5-4 to TRBJ2-3; 9 bases match TRBD1. The germline V gene has CDR1 SGHNT and CDR2 YYREEE (reference sequence). The CDR3 loop spans 15 amino acids. Unmatched junction bases numbered 4, after V lost 4 bases and J lost 1 base.

The chain couples TRBV5-8 to TRBJ2-3; D is uncertain. The V gene lost 4 bases and the J gene lost 9 bases, with 12 bases spanning the gap. The CDR3 consists of 12 residues. Per the germline V gene, CDR1 is SGHTS and CDR2 is YDEGEE. The CDR3 nucleotides are TGTGCCAGCAGCCCCGCTGCCGGGACGCAGTATTTT. It yields the protein CASSPAAGTQYF. Supplemented by reference TRBV5-8 and TRBJ2-3, the full variable domain reads EAGVTQSPTHLIKTRGQQATLRCSPISGHTSVYWYQQALGLGLQFLLWYDEGEERNRGNFPPRFSGRQFPNYSSELNVNALELEDSALYLCASSPAAGTQYFGPGTRLTVL.

The J gene is TRBJ2-1, the V gene TRBV4-3; D possibly corresponds to TRBD2 (5 bases). Germline assignment: CDR1 LGHNA and CDR2 YSLEER. The V and J ends lost 1 base and 7 bases respectively, with 23 bases between them. CDR3 length: 18 residues. This chain's CDR3 is CASSQVSHALDTSNEQFF. In DNA, the CDR3 is TGCGCCAGCAGCCAAGTCTCTCACGCACTAGACACCTCTAATGAGCAGTTCTTC.

The chain is built from TRBV30 and TRBJ1-1, with D maybe TRBD1 (5 bases). The V gene's germline CDR1 is GTSNPN and CDR2 SVGIG (reference sequence). The CDR3 spans 13 residues. V lost 0 bases and J lost 2, with 7 bases in between. CDR3: CAWSVTVNTEAFF. The CDR3 DNA is TGTGCCTGGAGTGTGACAGTAAACACTGAAGCTTTCTTT.

The chain is built from TRBV9 and TRBJ2-3, with D possibly being TRBD1 (5 bases). Looked up from germline, CDR1 is SGDLS and CDR2 is YYNGEE. V lost 0 bases and J 3 bases, leaving 11 bases between the germline ends. The CDR3 has 15 amino acids. The CDR3 DNA is TGTGCCAGCAGCGTAGGGGGCGCGAAGACAGATACGCAGTATTTT. This sequence encodes CASSVGGAKTDTQYF.

This clone appeared once. This chain links TRBV30 with TRBJ2-5; TRBD1 or TRBD2 may be the D gene (5 bases each). V lost 5 bases, J lost 7 bases, and 11 bases lay in between. Germline loops: CDR1 GTSNPN, CDR2 SVGIG (reference sequence). This CDR3 spans 11 amino acids. The CDR3 sequence: CAWDSGRTQYF. As DNA, the CDR3 is TGTGCCTGGGACAGCGGCCGGACCCAGTACTTC. The variable domain in full, completed from reference TRBV30 and TRBJ2-5, reads SQTIHQWPATLVQPVGSPLSLECTVEGTSNPNLYWYRQAAGRGLQLLFYSVGIGQISSEVPQNLSASRPQDRQFILSSKKLLLSDSGFYLCAWDSGRTQYFGPGTRLLVL.